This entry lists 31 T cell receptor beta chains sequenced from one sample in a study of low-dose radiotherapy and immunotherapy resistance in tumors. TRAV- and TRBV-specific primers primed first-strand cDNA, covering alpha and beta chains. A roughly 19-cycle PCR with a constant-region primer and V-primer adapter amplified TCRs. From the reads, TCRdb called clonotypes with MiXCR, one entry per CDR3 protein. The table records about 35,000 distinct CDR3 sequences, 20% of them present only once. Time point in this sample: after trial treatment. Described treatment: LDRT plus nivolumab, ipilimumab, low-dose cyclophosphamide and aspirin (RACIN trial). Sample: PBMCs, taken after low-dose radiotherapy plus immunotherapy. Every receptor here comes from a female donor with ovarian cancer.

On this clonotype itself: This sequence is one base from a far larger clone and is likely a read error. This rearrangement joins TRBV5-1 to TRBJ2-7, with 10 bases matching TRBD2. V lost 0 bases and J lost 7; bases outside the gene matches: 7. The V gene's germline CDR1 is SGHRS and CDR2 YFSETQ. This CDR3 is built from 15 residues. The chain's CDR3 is CASSLALAGKDEQYF. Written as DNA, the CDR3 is TGCGCCAGCAGCTTGGCACTAGCGGGGAAGGATGAGCAGTACTTC.

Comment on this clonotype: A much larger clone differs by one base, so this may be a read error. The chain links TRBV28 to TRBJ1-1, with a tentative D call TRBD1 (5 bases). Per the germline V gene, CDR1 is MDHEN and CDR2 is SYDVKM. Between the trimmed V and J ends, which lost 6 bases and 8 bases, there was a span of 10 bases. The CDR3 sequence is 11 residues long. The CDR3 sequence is CASRYKGEAFF. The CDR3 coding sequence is TGTGCCAGCAGGTATAAGGGGGAAGCTTTCTTT.

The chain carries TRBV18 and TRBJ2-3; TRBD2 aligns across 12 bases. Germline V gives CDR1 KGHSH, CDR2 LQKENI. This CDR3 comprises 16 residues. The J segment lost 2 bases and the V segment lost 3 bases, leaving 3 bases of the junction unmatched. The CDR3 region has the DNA TGTGCCAGCTCACCGGGACTAGCGGGCACCACAGATACGCAGTATTTT. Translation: CASSPGLAGTTDTQYF.

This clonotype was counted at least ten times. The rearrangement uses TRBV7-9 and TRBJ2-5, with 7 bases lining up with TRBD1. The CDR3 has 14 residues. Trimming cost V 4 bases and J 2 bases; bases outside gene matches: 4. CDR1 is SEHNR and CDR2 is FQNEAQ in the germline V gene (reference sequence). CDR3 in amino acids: CASSSPGQQETQYF. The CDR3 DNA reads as TGTGCCAGCAGCTCCCCGGGACAGCAAGAGACCCAGTACTTC.

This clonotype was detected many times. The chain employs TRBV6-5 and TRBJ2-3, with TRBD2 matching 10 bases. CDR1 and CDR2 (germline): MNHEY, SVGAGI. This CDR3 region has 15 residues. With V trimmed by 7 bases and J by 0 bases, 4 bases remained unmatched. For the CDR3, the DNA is TGTGCCAGCACCCCAGCGGGGGGGAGCACAGATACGCAGTATTTT. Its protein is CASTPAGGSTDTQYF.

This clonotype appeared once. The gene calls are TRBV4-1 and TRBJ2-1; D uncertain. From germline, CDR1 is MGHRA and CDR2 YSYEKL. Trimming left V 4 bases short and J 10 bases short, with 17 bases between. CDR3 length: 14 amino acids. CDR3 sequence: CASSRSRAPSEQFF. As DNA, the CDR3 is TGCGCCAGCAGCCGTTCCCGGGCCCCAAGCGAGCAGTTCTTC.

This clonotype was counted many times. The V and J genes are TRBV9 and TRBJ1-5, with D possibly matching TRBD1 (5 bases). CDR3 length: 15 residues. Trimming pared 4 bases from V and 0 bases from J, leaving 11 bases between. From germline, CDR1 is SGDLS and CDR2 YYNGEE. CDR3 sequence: CASSSSGLSNQPQHF. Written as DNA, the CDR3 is TGTGCCAGCAGCTCATCAGGGCTTAGCAATCAGCCCCAGCATTTT.

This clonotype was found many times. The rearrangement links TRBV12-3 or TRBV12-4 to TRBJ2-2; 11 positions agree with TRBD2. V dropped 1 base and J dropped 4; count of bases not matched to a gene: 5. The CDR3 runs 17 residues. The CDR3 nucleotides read TGTGCCAGCAGTTTAGATAGCGGGGGGGCGGCCACCGGGGAGCTGTTTTTT. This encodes CASSLDSGGAATGELFF.

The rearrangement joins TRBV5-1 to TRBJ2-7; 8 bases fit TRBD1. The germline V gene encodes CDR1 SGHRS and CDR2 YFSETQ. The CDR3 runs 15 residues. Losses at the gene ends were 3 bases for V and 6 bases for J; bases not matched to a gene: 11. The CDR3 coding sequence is TGCGCCAGCAGCTCAGGGACAGGATGGGACAGCGAGCAGTACTTC. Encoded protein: CASSSGTGWDSEQYF.

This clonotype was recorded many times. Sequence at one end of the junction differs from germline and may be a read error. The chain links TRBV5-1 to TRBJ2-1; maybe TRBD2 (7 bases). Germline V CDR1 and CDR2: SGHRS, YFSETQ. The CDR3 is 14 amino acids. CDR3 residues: CASSTYGGGGEQFF. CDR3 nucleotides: TGTGCCAGCAGCACCTACGGCGGGGGCGGTGAGCAGTTCTTC.

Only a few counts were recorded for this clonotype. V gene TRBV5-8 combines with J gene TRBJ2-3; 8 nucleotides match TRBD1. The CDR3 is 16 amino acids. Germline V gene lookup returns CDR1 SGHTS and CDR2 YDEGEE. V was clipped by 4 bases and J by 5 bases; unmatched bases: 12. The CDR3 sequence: CASSITGTGWKDTQYF. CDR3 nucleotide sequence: TGTGCCAGCAGCATAACCGGGACAGGATGGAAAGATACGCAGTATTTT.

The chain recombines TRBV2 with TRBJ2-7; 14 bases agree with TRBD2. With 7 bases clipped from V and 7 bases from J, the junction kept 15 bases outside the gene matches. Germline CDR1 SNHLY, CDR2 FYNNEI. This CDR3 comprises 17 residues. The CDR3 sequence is CASIGQSGTSGSREQYF. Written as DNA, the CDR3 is TGTGCCAGCATTGGGCAGTCCGGGACTAGCGGGAGTCGGGAGCAGTACTTC.

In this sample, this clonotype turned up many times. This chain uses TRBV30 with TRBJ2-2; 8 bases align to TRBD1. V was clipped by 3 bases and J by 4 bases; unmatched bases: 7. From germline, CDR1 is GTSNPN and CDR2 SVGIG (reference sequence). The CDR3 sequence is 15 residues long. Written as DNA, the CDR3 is TGTGCCTGGAGGCAATCTGGGACAGGCACCGGGGAGCTGTTTTTT. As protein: CAWRQSGTGTGELFF.

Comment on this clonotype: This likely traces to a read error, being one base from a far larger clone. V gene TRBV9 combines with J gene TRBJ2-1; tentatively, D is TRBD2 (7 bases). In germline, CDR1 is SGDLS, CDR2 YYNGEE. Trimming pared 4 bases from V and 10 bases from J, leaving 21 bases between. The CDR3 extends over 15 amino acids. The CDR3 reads CASSPWGGSIYEQFF. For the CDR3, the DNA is TGTGCCAGCAGCCCTTGGGGGGGCTCCATCTACGAGCAGTTCTTC.

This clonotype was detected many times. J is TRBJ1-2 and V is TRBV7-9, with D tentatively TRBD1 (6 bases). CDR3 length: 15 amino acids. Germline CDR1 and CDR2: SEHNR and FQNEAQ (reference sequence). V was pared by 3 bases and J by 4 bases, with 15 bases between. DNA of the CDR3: TGTGCCAGCAGCTTCGACAGGCGGAGTTCCTATGGCTACACCTTC. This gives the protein CASSFDRRSSYGYTF.

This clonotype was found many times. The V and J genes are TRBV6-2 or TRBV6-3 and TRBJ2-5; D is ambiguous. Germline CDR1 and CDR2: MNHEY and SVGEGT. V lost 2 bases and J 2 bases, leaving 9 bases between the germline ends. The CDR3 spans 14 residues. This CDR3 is CASSYARVQETQYF. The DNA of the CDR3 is TGTGCCAGCAGTTACGCCCGGGTACAAGAGACCCAGTACTTC.

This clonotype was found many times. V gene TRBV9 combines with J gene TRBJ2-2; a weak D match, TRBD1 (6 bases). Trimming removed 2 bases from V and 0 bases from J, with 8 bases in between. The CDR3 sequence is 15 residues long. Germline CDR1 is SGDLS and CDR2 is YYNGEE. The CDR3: CASSVQGSNTGELFF. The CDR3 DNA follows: TGTGCCAGCAGCGTGCAGGGGTCGAACACCGGGGAGCTGTTTTTT. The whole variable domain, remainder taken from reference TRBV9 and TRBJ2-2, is DSGVTQTPKHLITATGQRVTLRCSPRSGDLSVYWYQQSLDQGLQFLIQYYNGEERAKGNILERFSAQQFPDLHSELNLSSLELGDSALYFCASSVQGSNTGELFFGEGSRLTVL.

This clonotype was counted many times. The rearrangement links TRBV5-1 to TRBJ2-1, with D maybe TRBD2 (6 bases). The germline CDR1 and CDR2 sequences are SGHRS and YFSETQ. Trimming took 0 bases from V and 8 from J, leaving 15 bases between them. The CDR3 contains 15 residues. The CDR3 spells CASSLGALWGDEQFF. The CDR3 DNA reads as TGCGCCAGCAGCTTGGGGGCCCTATGGGGGGATGAGCAGTTCTTC. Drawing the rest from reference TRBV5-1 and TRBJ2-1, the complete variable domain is KAGVTQTPRYLIKTRGQQVTLSCSPISGHRSVSWYQQTPGQGLQFLFEYFSETQRNKGNFPGRFSGRQFSNSRSEMNVSTLELGDSALYLCASSLGALWGDEQFFGPGTRLTVL.

In nucleotides, the CDR3 is TGTGCCAGCAGTCGGGGACAGGGGGCAAGGGACTACGAGCAGTACTTC. Translated, it gives CASSRGQGARDYEQYF. The V and J genes are TRBV27 and TRBJ2-7, with 12 bases that match TRBD1. V shed 5 bases and J 3 bases; nucleotides not matched to a gene: 8. The CDR3 is 16 residues long. Germline V gene data show CDR1 as MNHEY and CDR2 as SMNVEV (reference sequence).

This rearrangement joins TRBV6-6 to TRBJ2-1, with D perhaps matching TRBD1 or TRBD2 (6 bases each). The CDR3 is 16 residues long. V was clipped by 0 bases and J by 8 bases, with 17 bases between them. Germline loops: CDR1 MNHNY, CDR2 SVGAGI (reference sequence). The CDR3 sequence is CASSYSRDKYGDEQFF. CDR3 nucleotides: TGTGCCAGCAGTTACTCGCGGGACAAATATGGGGATGAGCAGTTCTTC.

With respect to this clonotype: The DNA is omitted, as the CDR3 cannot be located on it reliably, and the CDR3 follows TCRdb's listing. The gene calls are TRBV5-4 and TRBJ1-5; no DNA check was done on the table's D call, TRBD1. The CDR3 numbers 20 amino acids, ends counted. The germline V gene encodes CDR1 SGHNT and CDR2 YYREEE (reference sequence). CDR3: CASSIYLCSVAGQGAQPQHF.

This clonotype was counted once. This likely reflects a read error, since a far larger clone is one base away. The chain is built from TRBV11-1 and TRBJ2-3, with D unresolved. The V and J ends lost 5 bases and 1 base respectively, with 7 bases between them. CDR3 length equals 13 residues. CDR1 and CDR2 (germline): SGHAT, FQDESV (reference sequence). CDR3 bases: TGTGCCAGCAGCCCGGTTGGCACAGATACGCAGTATTTT. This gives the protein CASSPVGTDTQYF.

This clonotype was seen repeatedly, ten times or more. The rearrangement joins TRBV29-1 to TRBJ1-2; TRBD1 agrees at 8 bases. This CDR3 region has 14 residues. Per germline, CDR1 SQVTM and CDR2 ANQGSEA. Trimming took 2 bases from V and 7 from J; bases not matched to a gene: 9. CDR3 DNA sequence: TGCAGCGTTGAATCGGACAGGGAATCCCCTGGCTACACCTTC. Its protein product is CSVESDRESPGYTF.

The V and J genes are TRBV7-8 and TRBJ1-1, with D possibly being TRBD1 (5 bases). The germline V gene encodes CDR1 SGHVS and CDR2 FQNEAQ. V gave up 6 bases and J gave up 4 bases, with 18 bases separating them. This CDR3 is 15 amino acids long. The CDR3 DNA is TGTGCCAGCAGGGGGGATTTGGAGAGGGTCACTGAAGCTTTCTTT. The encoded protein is CASRGDLERVTEAFF. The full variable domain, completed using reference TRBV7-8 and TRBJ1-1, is GAGVSQSPRYKVAKRGQDVALRCDPISGHVSLFWYQQALGQGPEFLTYFQNEAQLDKSGLPSDRFFAERPEGSVSTLKIQRTQQEDSAVYLCASRGDLERVTEAFFGQGTRLTVV.

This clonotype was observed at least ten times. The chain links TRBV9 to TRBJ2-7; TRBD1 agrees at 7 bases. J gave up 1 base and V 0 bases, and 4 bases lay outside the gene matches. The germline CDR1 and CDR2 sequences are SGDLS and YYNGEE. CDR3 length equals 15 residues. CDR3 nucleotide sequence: TGTGCCAGCAGCGTAGACCCAGGGGGATCCTACGAGCAGTACTTC. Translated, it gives CASSVDPGGSYEQYF.

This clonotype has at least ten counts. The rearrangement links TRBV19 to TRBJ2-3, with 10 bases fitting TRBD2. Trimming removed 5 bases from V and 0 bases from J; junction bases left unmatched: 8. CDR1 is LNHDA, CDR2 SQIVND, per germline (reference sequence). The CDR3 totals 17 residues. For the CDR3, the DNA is TGTGCCAGTAGTCTCTCGACTAGCGGGCCCAGCACAGATACGCAGTATTTT. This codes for CASSLSTSGPSTDTQYF.

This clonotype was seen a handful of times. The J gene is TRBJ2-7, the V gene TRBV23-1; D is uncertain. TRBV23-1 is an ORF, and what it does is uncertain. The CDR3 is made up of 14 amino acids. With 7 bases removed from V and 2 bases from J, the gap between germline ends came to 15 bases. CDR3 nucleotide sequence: TGCGCCAGCACCTCGGCCGCGCTCCCCTACGAGCAGTACTTC. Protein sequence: CASTSAALPYEQYF.

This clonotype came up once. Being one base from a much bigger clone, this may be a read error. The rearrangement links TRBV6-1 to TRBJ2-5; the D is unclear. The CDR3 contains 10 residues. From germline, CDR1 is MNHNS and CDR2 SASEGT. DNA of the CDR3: TGTGCCAGCAGGGAAGAGACCCAGTACTTC. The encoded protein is CASREETQYF.

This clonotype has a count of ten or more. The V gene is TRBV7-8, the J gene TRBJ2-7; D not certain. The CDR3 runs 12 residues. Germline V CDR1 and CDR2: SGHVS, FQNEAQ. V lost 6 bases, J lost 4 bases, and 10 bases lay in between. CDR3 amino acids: CASSQTIYEQYF. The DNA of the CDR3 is TGTGCCAGCAGTCAGACGATTTACGAGCAGTACTTC.

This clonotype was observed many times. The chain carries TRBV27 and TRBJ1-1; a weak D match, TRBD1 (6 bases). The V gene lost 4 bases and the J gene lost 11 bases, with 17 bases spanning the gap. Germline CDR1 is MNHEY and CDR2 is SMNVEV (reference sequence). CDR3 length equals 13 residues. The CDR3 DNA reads TGTGCCAGCAGTTCCCAAAACGGGGGGCTGGCTTTCTTT. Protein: CASSSQNGGLAFF.

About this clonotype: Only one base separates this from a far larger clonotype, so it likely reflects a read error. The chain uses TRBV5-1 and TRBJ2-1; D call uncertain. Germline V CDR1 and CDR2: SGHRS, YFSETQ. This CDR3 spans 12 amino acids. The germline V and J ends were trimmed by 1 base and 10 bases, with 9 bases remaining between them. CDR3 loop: CASSLTAYEQFF. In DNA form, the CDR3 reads TGCGCCAGCAGCTTGACAGCCTACGAGCAGTTCTTC. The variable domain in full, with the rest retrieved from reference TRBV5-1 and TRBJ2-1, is KAGVTQTPRYLIKTRGQQVTLSCSPISGHRSVSWYQQTPGQGLQFLFEYFSETQRNKGNFPGRFSGRQFSNSRSEMNVSTLELGDSALYLCASSLTAYEQFFGPGTRLTVL.